Listed below are T cell receptor beta chains from one sample, sequenced in a study of T cell changes during pregnancy in multiple sclerosis. Method: immunoSEQ multiplex PCR; TCRdb's copy keeps in-frame clones and lacks some. The data show 85,000 to 95,000 clones, roughly nine tenths seen once. Sequencing was performed on peripheral blood, taken after pregnancy. Every receptor here comes from a female donor in good health, enrolled as a control in a pregnancy study. CDR3s include the opening cysteine and the closing phenylalanine or tryptophan. D genes are given only for firm matches. Some rows mark clone size as missing; the rest say once, few, many or name a class of expanded clone.

>-|TRBV25-1|TRBD1|TRBJ1-2|15
CASRGRTGRSHGYTF
TGTGCCAGCAGGGGACGGACAGGGCGGTCTCATGGCTACACCTTC
>-|TRBV28|-|TRBJ2-2|15
CASSLLQGDAGELFF
TGTGCCAGCAGTTTATTACAGGGTGACGCCGGGGAGCTGTTTTTT
>-|TRBV7-2|TRBD1|TRBJ2-7|15
CASSPRRTGAYEQYF
TGTGCCAGCAGCCCTAGACGGACAGGGGCCTACGAGCAGTACTTC
>few|TRBV5-1|TRBD2|TRBJ2-1|15
CASSLTSGAGGEQFF
TGCGCCAGCAGCTTGACTAGCGGGGCCGGGGGGGAGCAGTTCTTC
>-|TRBV27|-|TRBJ1-2|15
CASSLLLGGAGGYTF
TGTGCCAGCAGTTTATTGTTGGGGGGGGCGGGTGGCTACACCTTC
>-|TRBV28|-|TRBJ2-1|16
CASPKSPEGSYNEQFF
TGTGCCAGCCCCAAGTCCCCTGAGGGCTCCTACAATGAGCAGTTCTTC
>once|TRBV5-1|TRBD1|TRBJ1-2|16
CASSSPPGQGDYGYTF
TGCGCCAGCAGCTCACCGCCGGGACAGGGGGATTATGGCTACACCTTC
>-|TRBV7-9|-|TRBJ2-1|11
CASSSGAEQFF
TGTGCCAGCAGCTCCGGAGCTGAGCAGTTCTTC
>-|TRBV7-9|-|TRBJ1-6|14
CASSLSSGLSPLHF
TGTGCCAGCAGCTTATCGTCGGGGTTATCACCCCTCCACTTT
>-|TRBV7-8|-|TRBJ1-1|15
CASSGPQGRATEAFF
TGTGCCAGCAGCGGACCACAGGGTAGAGCCACTGAAGCTTTCTTT
>-|TRBV7-9|-|TRBJ1-6|14
CASSSAVGDSPLHF
TGTGCCAGCAGCTCAGCCGTCGGGGATTCACCCCTCCACTTT
>-|TRBV4-2|-|TRBJ1-1|16
CASSQDKRSMNTEAFF
TGTGCCAGCAGCCAAGATAAAAGGAGTATGAACACTGAAGCTTTCTTT
>-|TRBV11-1|TRBD1|TRBJ2-7|15
CASSPGQGEWYEQYF
TGTGCCAGCAGCCCCGGACAGGGGGAATGGTACGAGCAGTACTTC
>-|TRBV7-2|TRBD1|TRBJ1-5|14
CASSRQGHNQPQHF
TGTGCCAGCAGCCGACAGGGGCACAATCAGCCCCAGCATTTT
>once|TRBV12-5|-|TRBJ1-2|13
CASGLGGVGGYTF
TGTGCTAGTGGTTTGGGCGGGGTCGGTGGCTACACCTTC
>medium-sized|TRBV2|-|TRBJ1-1|16
CASSDSRWQGITEAFF
TGTGCCAGCAGTGATTCACGTTGGCAGGGGATCACTGAAGCTTTCTTT
>-|TRBV28|-|TRBJ1-5|15
CASSLYSGGNQPQHF
TGTGCCAGCAGTTTATATAGTGGAGGGAATCAGCCCCAGCATTTT
>-|TRBV6-5|TRBD1|TRBJ1-2|14
CASRSGTGSYGYTF
TGTGCCAGCAGGTCCGGGACAGGGAGCTATGGCTACACCTTC
>once|TRBV6-1|-|TRBJ1-1|14
CASSRTEMNTEAFF
TGTGCCAGCAGTCGGACAGAGATGAACACTGAAGCTTTCTTT
>-|TRBV11-3|-|TRBJ2-2|13
CASSQGHGGELFF
TGTGCCAGCAGCCAGGGACACGGCGGGGAGCTGTTTTTT
>-|TRBV5-5|TRBD1|TRBJ1-5|16
CASSPGQVIGNQPQHF
TGTGCCAGCAGCCCCGGACAGGTCATCGGAAATCAGCCCCAGCATTTT
>-|TRBV7-3|-|TRBJ1-1|17
CASSHSLQGRMNTEAFF
TGTGCCAGCAGCCACTCCTTACAGGGTCGGATGAACACTGAAGCTTTCTTT
>-|TRBV27|TRBD2|TRBJ2-7|18
CASSLRQGLAGRPYEQYF
TGTGCCAGCAGTTTAAGACAGGGACTAGCGGGGCGACCCTACGAGCAGTACTTC
>-|TRBV28|-|TRBJ2-7|15
CASSLLAQGSYEQYF
TGTGCCAGCAGTCTCCTCGCGCAGGGGTCCTACGAGCAGTACTTC
>-|TRBV28|-|TRBJ1-2|15
CASSRGLLSNYGYTF
TGTGCCAGCAGCCGCGGACTCTTATCGAACTATGGCTACACCTTC
>-|TRBV28|-|TRBJ1-1|13
CASSFGGVDEAFF
TGTGCCAGCAGTTTCGGGGGGGTTGATGAAGCTTTCTTT
>-|TRBV6-1|TRBD1|TRBJ1-1|13
CASSNRGPLGAFF
TGTGCCAGCAGTAACAGGGGCCCTCTCGGAGCTTTCTTT
>-|TRBV15|TRBD1|TRBJ2-3|15
CATILDRDPTDTQYF
TGTGCCACCATATTGGACAGGGACCCCACAGATACGCAGTATTTT
>-|TRBV13|TRBD1|TRBJ2-3|17
CASSLDLRTGAGDTQYF
TGTGCCAGCAGCTTAGATTTGCGGACAGGGGCGGGGGATACGCAGTATTTT
>-|TRBV5-1|TRBD1|TRBJ1-2|15
CASSLRGQGSHGYTF
TGCGCCAGCAGCTTGCGGGGACAGGGGAGCCATGGCTACACCTTC
>-|TRBV5-4|-|TRBJ2-1|15
CASSGVPGSVYEQFF
TGTGCCAGCAGCGGCGTGCCGGGGTCGGTATATGAGCAGTTCTTC
>-|TRBV11-2|-|TRBJ1-1|14
CASSLAAGGTEAFF
TGTGCCAGCAGCTTAGCGGCCGGGGGCACTGAAGCTTTCTTT
>few|TRBV10-3|TRBD1|TRBJ1-4|15
CAISSGSGGLEKLFF
TGTGCCATCAGCTCCGGGTCAGGGGGTCTTGAAAAACTGTTTTTT
>-|TRBV4-2|TRBD1|TRBJ1-1|14
CASSQGQMNTEAFF
TGTGCCAGCAGCCAGGGACAGATGAACACTGAAGCTTTCTTT
>-|TRBV5-4|TRBD2|TRBJ2-5|14
CASSFWRGGETQYF
TGTGCCAGCAGCTTTTGGCGGGGGGGGGAGACCCAGTACTTC
>-|TRBV7-3|TRBD1|TRBJ2-5|15
CASSVSGQGEETQYF
TGTGCCAGCAGCGTTTCGGGACAGGGGGAGGAGACCCAGTACTTC
>-|TRBV7-9|-|TRBJ2-6|15
CASSSRTTGANVLTF
TGTGCCAGCAGCTCCCGGACTACTGGGGCCAACGTCCTGACTTTC
>-|TRBV9|-|TRBJ1-1|15
CASSGSRGADVEAFF
TGTGCCAGCAGCGGCTCCAGGGGCGCGGATGTTGAAGCTTTCTTT
>-|TRBV6-1|TRBD1|TRBJ2-7|15
CATRLQGGHLYEQYF
TGTGCCACCCGTTTACAGGGGGGCCACCTCTACGAGCAGTACTTC
>-|TRBV15|-|TRBJ2-7|14
CATSRDIRGYEQYF
TGTGCCACCAGCAGAGATATTCGGGGGTACGAGCAGTACTTC
>-|TRBV5-1|TRBD1|TRBJ2-2|15
CATQLTGGAAGELFF
TGCGCCACCCAATTGACAGGGGGCGCCGCCGGGGAGCTGTTTTTT
>-|TRBV7-2|-|TRBJ2-1|11
CASPGYNEQFF
TGTGCCTCCCCCGGGTACAATGAGCAGTTCTTC
>-|TRBV19|-|TRBJ2-7|14
CASRHTGTTYEQYF
TGTGCCAGTAGGCACACAGGGACTACCTACGAGCAGTACTTC
>once|TRBV5-6|-|TRBJ2-3|16
CASSLFLAGSTDTQYF
TGTGCCAGCAGCTTGTTTCTCGCGGGTAGCACAGATACGCAGTATTTT
>-|TRBV5-8|TRBD1|TRBJ1-1|15
CASSLTGVPNTEAFF
TGTGCCAGCAGCCTAACAGGGGTCCCGAACACTGAAGCTTTCTTT
>-|TRBV5-1|TRBD1|TRBJ2-1|14
CASSPGGAYNEQFF
TGCGCCAGCAGCCCAGGGGGAGCCTACAATGAGCAGTTCTTC